The 5 T cell receptor delta chains below come from one sample, sequenced in a study of gamma-delta chains in newborns, infants, children. TCRdb fed the reads to CATT. The table lists 3,000 to 3,500 delta-chain clones, 1% to 1.5% of them singletons. The sample was blood. These receptors were taken from a child who was a newborn, infant or young child, either healthy, febrile or measles-vaccinated (not recorded which).

This clone was seen a few times. TCRdb's listed protein matches a much larger clone and diverges from this DNA's translation at residue 8, likely through a read error; the protein shown comes from the DNA. The chain uses TRDV2 and TRDJ3; TRDD3 matches 7 bases. The ends lost 3 bases at V and 0 bases at J; junction bases unmatched: 4. The CDR3 runs to 17 residues. Germline loops: CDR1 GEAIGNYY, CDR2 EKD. CDR3 region: CACDHGGSSWDTRQMFF. CDR3 in DNA: TGTGCCTGTGACCACGGGGGATCCTCCTGGGACACCCGACAGATGTTTTTC.

This clone showed up just a few times. The protein given by TCRdb reflects a much larger clone and differs at residue 7 from this DNA's translation, likely from a read error; the protein shown is the DNA's translation. The CDR3 nucleotides are TGTGCCTGTGACCCGGCACCGGGGGATAGCTCCTGGGACACCCGACAGATGTTTTTC. It codes for CACDPAPGDSSWDTRQMFF. The chain links TRDV2 to TRDJ3, with 8 bases aligning to TRDD3. The germline gives CDR1 GEAIGNYY, CDR2 EKD. CDR3 length: 19 amino acids. With V trimmed by 3 bases and J by 0 bases, 9 bases remained unmatched.

This clone was seen a handful of times. TCRdb lists the protein of a much larger clone for this DNA, which differs at residue 9, so this is likely a read error; the protein given here is translated from the DNA itself. V usage is TRDV2 and J usage is TRDJ2; 11 bases line up with TRDD3. Trimming at V came to 4 bases and at J to 0 bases, leaving 12 bases not matched to a gene. CDR3 length equals 19 residues. Per germline, CDR1 GEAIGNYY and CDR2 EKD. CDR3 in DNA: TGTGCCTGTGATAGACTGGGGGATAGGGACCCAGCTTTGACAGCACAACTCTTCTTT. Amino acids: CACDRLGDRDPALTAQLFF.

Judged by abundance, this clone is large (0.1 to 1%). The same CDR3 can be traced to other DNA sequences in this sample. The CDR3 DNA follows: TGTGCCTGTGACACCGTGGGCTGGGGGATAGGATCCTGGGACACCCGACAGATGTTTTTC. Protein product: CACDTVGWGIGSWDTRQMFF. V is TRDV2 and J is TRDJ3, with 10 bases aligning to TRDD3. From germline, CDR1 is GEAIGNYY and CDR2 EKD. The junction had 8 bases not matched to a gene; V was cut back by 0 bases and J by 1 base. The CDR3 runs 20 residues.

Details on this clone: TCRdb pairs this DNA with a much larger clone's protein that differs at residue 16, likely a read error; the protein shown was translated from the DNA. The V and J genes are TRDV2 and TRDJ3, with 8 bases that match TRDD3. Germline V CDR1 and CDR2: GEAIGNYY, EKD. There are 18 residues in the CDR3. The CDR3 protein is CACDTVWGSSWDTRQTFF. CDR3 bases: TGTGCCTGTGACACCGTCTGGGGGAGCTCCTGGGACACCCGACAGACGTTTTTC.